This T cell receptor beta chain was documented in a study of blood T cells in healthy people across ages. Donors were healthy Caucasian individuals from Russia aged roughly 6 to 95. Around 9 milliliters of peripheral blood were drawn from each donor into EDTA-treated tubes. Each sample used at least 6 million PBMCs. Germline CDR1 and CDR2: MDHEN and SYDVKM. The V segment lost 0 bases and the J segment 5 bases; nucleotides outside the gene matches: 4. The CDR3 sequence is 14 residues long. This clonotype was detected a few times. It was with a sample-barcoded 5' primer and a J-beta primer mix that a second PCR of roughly 7 to 12 cycles was run. TCRdb reanalysed the 5' RACE reads using MiXCR and keeps one entry per CDR3 protein. The repertoire has approximately 800,000 distinct CDR3 sequences, roughly 24% of them found once; the top ten carry 3%. In addition, the sample was reused for a study of T cells of mothers and their children. That investigation notes: A few healthy Caucasian mothers, along with their six children, served as the donors.

The sequence came from a boy younger than 18 in good health. Specimen: blood. The V call is TRBV28, the J call TRBJ2-7; the match to TRBD1 covers 7 bases. This chain's CDR3 is CASSLWTGFDEQYF. CDR3 sequence (DNA): TGTGCCAGCAGTTTATGGACAGGGTTCGACGAGCAGTACTTC.